One sample yielded the 15 T cell receptor beta chains listed below, sequenced in a study of CD8 T cells in ankylosing spondylitis. TCRdb independently ran MiXCR on the 5' RACE reads; one entry per CDR3 protein. The sample carries roughly 120,000 distinct CDR3 sequences, approximately 14% recorded once. The specimen sequenced was blood, either unsorted or a sorted T cell fraction (not recorded which). All receptors derive from a female donor with ankylosing spondylitis or in good health (not recorded which).

In regard to this clonotype: This may arise from a read error, as a much more abundant clone is one base away. The chain joins TRBV15 to TRBJ2-2; 7 nucleotides line up with TRBD2. The CDR3 has 14 residues. J lost 6 bases, V lost 8 bases, and 9 bases had no gene match. Germline CDR1 reads LNHNV; CDR2 reads YYDKDF (reference sequence). The CDR3 region has the DNA TGTGCCACCTCCGTGGCGGGGGAAGCCGGGGAGCTGTTTTTT. The encoded protein is CATSVAGEAGELFF.

This clonotype appeared a few times. The chain couples TRBV5-1 to TRBJ2-2; D ambiguous. Per germline, CDR1 SGHRS and CDR2 YFSETQ. The CDR3 has 12 amino acids. V was clipped by 6 bases and J by 6 bases, with 9 bases between them. The CDR3 DNA is TGCGCCAGCACCTTAGTCGCCGGGGAGCTGTTTTTT. Translating gives CASTLVAGELFF.

At least ten counts were recorded for this clonotype. The chain uses TRBV5-1 and TRBJ2-3, with D perhaps given as TRBD1 or TRBD2 (5 bases each). Looked up from germline, CDR1 is SGHRS and CDR2 is YFSETQ. Trimming pared 0 bases from V and 5 bases from J, leaving 10 bases between. The CDR3 runs to 14 residues. The DNA of the CDR3 is TGCGCCAGCAGCTTGGTAGGGGAGAGAGATACGCAGTATTTT. Translated, it gives CASSLVGERDTQYF.

A word on this clonotype: A much larger clone is a single base away; this may be a read error. This chain uses TRBV12-3 or TRBV12-4 with TRBJ2-3; the D gene is possibly TRBD1 (5 bases). The CDR3 covers 14 residues. CDR3 DNA: TGTGCCACCTCAAGGACATCCCCCACAGATATGCAGTATTTT. This translates into CATSRTSPTDMQYF.

The genes are TRBV5-1 and TRBJ2-5, with TRBD2 matching over 11 bases. The CDR3 contains 15 residues. Germline V gene lookup returns CDR1 SGHRS and CDR2 YFSETQ. The ends lost 0 bases at V and 5 bases at J; junction bases unmatched: 3. The CDR3 loop reads CASSLGLAGMETQYF. The CDR3 coding sequence is TGCGCCAGCAGCTTGGGACTAGCGGGGATGGAGACCCAGTACTTC.

This clonotype turned up a few times. V gene TRBV20-1 combines with J gene TRBJ2-7; TRBD2 matches 9 bases. This CDR3 comprises 13 residues. CDR1 is DFQATT and CDR2 is SNEGSKA in the germline V gene (reference sequence). Unmatched junction bases numbered 5, after V lost 8 bases and J lost 0 bases. This CDR3 is CSTETSGSYEQYF. Here the CDR3 DNA reads TGCAGTACCGAGACTAGCGGCTCCTACGAGCAGTACTTC.

This clonotype was seen only a few times. The rearrangement joins TRBV30 to TRBJ1-5, with a tentative D call TRBD1 (6 bases). The CDR3 consists of 13 residues. The germline CDR1 and CDR2 sequences are GTSNPN and SVGIG (reference sequence). Trimming took off 0 bases at V and 6 bases at J, with 9 bases between the two ends. The CDR3 reads CAWSVGGGQPQHF. Here the CDR3 DNA reads TGTGCCTGGAGTGTTGGAGGGGGTCAGCCCCAGCATTTT. Together with reference TRBV30 and TRBJ1-5, the CDR3 gives the full variable domain: SQTIHQWPATLVQPVGSPLSLECTVEGTSNPNLYWYRQAAGRGLQLLFYSVGIGQISSEVPQNLSASRPQDRQFILSSKKLLLSDSGFYLCAWSVGGGQPQHFGDGTRLSIL.

This clonotype was seen a few times. V is TRBV4-2 and J is TRBJ2-1; D uncertain. Germline CDR1 is LGHNA and CDR2 is YNFKEQ. The CDR3 is made up of 14 amino acids. V was clipped by 1 base and J by 7 bases, with 11 bases between them. CDR3 DNA sequence: TGTGCCAGCAGCCAAGTTTCAGAAACGAATGAGCAGTTCTTC. Translation gives CASSQVSETNEQFF.

V usage is TRBV3-1 and J usage is TRBJ2-7; possible D gene TRBD2, 6 bases. Germline loops: CDR1 LGHDT, CDR2 YNNKEL (reference sequence). This CDR3 spans 13 amino acids. V was trimmed by 4 bases and J by 7 bases, leaving 14 bases between them. CDR3 protein: CASSPWDSGEQYF. Written as DNA, the CDR3 is TGTGCCAGCAGCCCCTGGGACTCTGGAGAGCAGTACTTC.

This clonotype came up a few times. The chain combines TRBV27 with TRBJ2-1; 8 positions agree with TRBD2. Germline CDR1 is MNHEY and CDR2 is SMNVEV (reference sequence). The CDR3 length is 14 residues. The J segment lost 7 bases and the V segment lost 3 bases, leaving 5 bases of the junction unmatched. CDR3 coding DNA: TGTGCCAGCAGTTTTAGCGGGGTAGTGAATGAGCAGTTCTTC. Its protein product is CASSFSGVVNEQFF.

This clonotype has more than one count but fewer than ten. The gene calls are TRBV11-1 and TRBJ1-2, with 8 nucleotides matching TRBD1. J gave up 4 bases and V 5 bases, and 3 bases lay outside the gene matches. Germline V gene data show CDR1 as SGHAT and CDR2 as FQDESV (reference sequence). The CDR3 sequence is 13 residues long. CDR3 loop: CASSAQGAYGYTF. The CDR3 DNA is TGTGCCAGCAGCGCCCAGGGGGCCTATGGCTACACCTTC.

This clonotype was recorded a few times. This chain connects TRBV28 to TRBJ2-3; D is uncertain. This CDR3 region has 14 residues. Trimming shortened V by 6 bases and J by 1 base, and 11 bases separated the two germline ends. Germline V gene data show CDR1 as MDHEN and CDR2 as SYDVKM. The CDR3 DNA follows: TGTGCCAGCAGCAAGGAGACCCGCACAGATACGCAGTATTTT. Amino acid sequence: CASSKETRTDTQYF.

This clonotype has more than one count but fewer than ten. This chain links TRBV12-3 or TRBV12-4 with TRBJ1-5; 7 nucleotides match TRBD1. This CDR3 has 14 residues. With 5 bases clipped from V and 5 bases from J, the junction kept 6 bases outside the gene matches. Here the CDR3 DNA reads TGTGCCAGCAGTCTGACAGGGATGGATCAGCCCCAGCATTTT. It yields the protein CASSLTGMDQPQHF.

The V call is TRBV7-9, the J call TRBJ2-2; tentatively, D is TRBD2 (5 bases). The CDR3 runs 14 residues. The germline CDR1 and CDR2 sequences are SEHNR and FQNEAQ (reference sequence). Trimming took off 0 bases at V and 7 bases at J, with 9 bases between the two ends. The CDR3 DNA follows: TGTGCCAGCAGCTTAGCAGGGAGAATCGGGGAGCTGTTTTTT. Protein product: CASSLAGRIGELFF. The complete variable domain, with remaining parts taken from reference TRBV7-9 and TRBJ2-2, reads DTGVSQNPRHKITKRGQNVTFRCDPISEHNRLYWYRQTLGQGPEFLTYFQNEAQLEKSRLLSDRFSAERPKGSFSTLEIQRTEQGDSAMYLCASSLAGRIGELFFGEGSRLTVL.

V is TRBV20-1 and J is TRBJ2-3, with D maybe TRBD2 (6 bases). CDR3 length: 19 amino acids. From germline, CDR1 is DFQATT and CDR2 SNEGSKA (reference sequence). Trimming took off 6 bases at V and 4 bases at J, with 32 bases between the two ends. The CDR3 region is CSALTIGGDHYGRPDTQYF. The CDR3 DNA reads as TGCAGTGCCCTAACGATCGGCGGGGACCATTACGGAAGGCCAGATACGCAGTATTTT.